This entry features one T cell receptor (beta chain) sequence. The junction does not match germline at one end; this may be a read error. Germline lookup yields CDR1 SSHAT and CDR2 FNYEAQ (reference sequence). CDR3 length equals 14 residues. The sample is drawn from a study of T cell responses to AZD1222 COVID-19 vaccine. Data came from immunoSEQ multiplex PCR; TCRdb stores just in-frame clones and leaves some out. The table lists roughly 85,000 clones, 88% of them singletons, with about 5.5% in the top ten. This sequence joins TRBV7-7 and TRBJ1-3, with D unresolved. Sequenced material: peripheral blood, taken on day 0 of MenACWY control vaccination. This receptor was taken from an adult in good health. CDR3 nucleotides: TGTGCTAGCAGCTTAAGCCTTTCTGGAAACACCATATATTTT. This codes for CASSLSLSGNTIYF.